A single sample gave rise to the 28 T cell receptor beta chains below, sequenced in a study of cytomegalovirus exposure and HLA in healthy donors. PCR involved 60 Vbeta and 13 Jbeta primers. Generated by immunoSEQ multiplex PCR, the TCRdb table keeps only in-frame clones and is missing some. The table includes roughly 240,000 clones, approximately 85% detected once. The sequencing input was PBMCs. The source is a girl aged 2-9 years in good health and CMV-seronegative.

J is TRBJ2-5 and V is TRBV5-6; D remains unclear. CDR1 is SGHDT, CDR2 YYEEEE, per germline. The CDR3 totals 13 residues. V was pared by 0 bases and J by 1 base, with 4 bases between. The CDR3 spells CASSLGLQETQYF. The CDR3 coding sequence is TGTGCCAGCAGCTTGGGGCTCCAAGAGACCCAGTACTTC.

V is TRBV28 and J is TRBJ2-3, with 7 nucleotides matching TRBD1. The germline V gene has CDR1 MDHEN and CDR2 SYDVKM. After removal of 6 bases from V and 3 bases from J, the junction contained 6 bases not matched to a gene. The CDR3 length is 14 residues. The CDR3 DNA reads TGTGCCAGCAGACAGGGGACGGGGACAGATACGCAGTATTTT. Protein product: CASRQGTGTDTQYF.

V and J are TRBV6-5 and TRBJ1-2; D remains unclear. Trimming pared 6 bases from V and 5 bases from J, leaving 10 bases between. Per germline, CDR1 MNHEY and CDR2 SVGAGI. This CDR3 is 12 amino acids long. CDR3: CASSISGYGYTF. The CDR3 bases are TGTGCCAGCAGCATCTCGGGTTATGGCTACACCTTC.

V usage is TRBV11-3 and J usage is TRBJ2-7, with TRBD2 as a possible D gene (5 bases). This CDR3 has 14 residues. V was cut by 3 bases and J by 5 bases, with 14 bases left in between. Germline lookup yields CDR1 SGHNT and CDR2 YENEEA. DNA of the CDR3: TGTGCCAGCAGCTTGGGCGGCCCCGGGAACGAGCAGTACTTC. Residues: CASSLGGPGNEQYF.

The rearrangement joins TRBV19 to TRBJ1-5; the match to TRBD1 covers 8 bases. Germline V CDR1 and CDR2: LNHDA, SQIVND (reference sequence). CDR3 length equals 16 residues. V was pared by 3 bases and J by 3 bases, with 7 bases of the junction left unmatched. This CDR3 reads CASSIVTGAYNQPQHF. Here the CDR3 DNA reads TGTGCCAGTAGTATCGTGACAGGGGCCTACAATCAGCCCCAGCATTTT. Supplemented by reference TRBV19 and TRBJ1-5, the full variable domain reads DGGITQSPKYLFRKEGQNVTLSCEQNLNHDAMYWYRQDPGQGLRLIYYSQIVNDFQKGDIAEGYSVSREKKESFPLTVTSAQKNPTAFYLCASSIVTGAYNQPQHFGDGTRLSIL.

This chain links TRBV10-3 with TRBJ1-3, with unresolved D. Per the germline V gene, CDR1 is ENHRY and CDR2 is SYGVKD. This CDR3 comprises 13 residues. Trimming stripped 2 bases from V and 1 base from J, with 3 bases between. The CDR3 coding sequence is TGTGCCATCAGTGAGGCGTCTGGAAACACCATATATTTT. Translation: CAISEASGNTIYF.

This sequence joins TRBV5-1 and TRBJ2-7; TRBD1 matches 8 bases. V lost 5 bases to trimming and J lost 5 bases; unmatched junction nucleotides: 12. CDR1 is SGHRS, CDR2 YFSETQ, per germline. This CDR3 has 15 amino acids. The CDR3 sequence: CASRLKPQGANEQYF. In DNA form, the CDR3 reads TGCGCCAGCAGGCTCAAACCCCAGGGGGCCAACGAGCAGTACTTC.

J is TRBJ2-5 and V is TRBV6-5; 7 bases align to TRBD1. CDR3 length: 13 amino acids. Trimming took 9 bases from V and 0 from J; bases not matched to a gene: 4. Germline assignment: CDR1 MNHEY and CDR2 SVGAGI. This CDR3 is CASQDRHQETQYF. CDR3 in DNA: TGTGCCAGTCAGGACAGGCACCAAGAGACCCAGTACTTC.

The chain combines TRBV6-5 with TRBJ1-2; D may be TRBD1 (6 bases). With 2 bases removed from V and 2 bases from J, the gap between germline ends came to 6 bases. The CDR3 is 13 amino acids. Germline assignment: CDR1 MNHEY and CDR2 SVGAGI. The CDR3 loop is CASSYQGNYGYTF. The CDR3 DNA sequence: TGTGCCAGCAGTTACCAGGGGAACTATGGCTACACCTTC.

The V call is TRBV11-2, the J call TRBJ2-5, with 8 bases lining up with TRBD2. Germline CDR1 is SGHAT and CDR2 is FQNNGV. V gave up 1 base and J gave up 2 bases; unmatched junction bases: 6. The CDR3 totals 16 residues. For the CDR3, the DNA is TGTGCCAGCAGCTTAGTAACGGGAGGGCCTCAAGAGACCCAGTACTTC. This codes for CASSLVTGGPQETQYF.

V and J are TRBV6-5 and TRBJ2-7; TRBD1 agrees at 8 bases. With V trimmed by 5 bases and J by 4 bases, 7 bases remained unmatched. The CDR3 is made up of 14 amino acids. The germline gives CDR1 MNHEY, CDR2 SVGAGI. This chain's CDR3 is CASSNRGKGYEQYF. CDR3 DNA sequence: TGTGCCAGCAGTAACAGGGGGAAGGGTTACGAGCAGTACTTC.

J is TRBJ1-1 and V is TRBV5-1; D remains unclear. Looked up from germline, CDR1 is SGHRS and CDR2 is YFSETQ. The CDR3 loop spans 17 amino acids. V was trimmed by 1 base and J by 0 bases, leaving 16 bases between them. This CDR3 is CASSLRPQQILNTEAFF. In nucleotides, the CDR3 is TGCGCCAGCAGCTTGCGGCCCCAACAGATTTTGAACACTGAAGCTTTCTTT.

The chain uses TRBV7-9 and TRBJ2-7, with 7 bases matching TRBD2. Germline-derived CDR1 and CDR2 are SEHNR and FQNEAQ (reference sequence). Trimming took 6 bases from V and 2 from J; bases not matched to a gene: 10. This CDR3 is built from 15 residues. The CDR3 spells CASSWEGLATYEQYF. The CDR3 DNA reads as TGTGCCAGCAGTTGGGAGGGCCTCGCGACCTACGAGCAGTACTTC.

This chain uses TRBV5-4 with TRBJ1-1; 8 bases map to TRBD1. This CDR3 contains 15 residues. The junction had 6 bases not matched to a gene; V was cut back by 4 bases and J by 1 base. The germline CDR1 and CDR2 sequences are SGHNT and YYREEE (reference sequence). In nucleotides, the CDR3 is TGTGCCAGCAGCCAAAGGGACAGGCAGAACACTGAAGCTTTCTTT. Protein product: CASSQRDRQNTEAFF.

The chain carries TRBV19 and TRBJ2-7, with a possible D match to TRBD1 (5 bases). Germline V gives CDR1 LNHDA, CDR2 SQIVND (reference sequence). Trimming removed 5 bases from V and 5 bases from J, with 13 bases in between. The CDR3 has 13 residues. CDR3: CASSQSRVDEQYF. CDR3 nucleotides: TGTGCCAGTAGTCAGTCCAGGGTCGACGAGCAGTACTTC.

This clone was picked up one time. The CDR3 loop reads CASRGSTGSNTEAFF. DNA of the CDR3: TGTGCCAGCCGAGGATCCACCGGGAGTAACACTGAAGCTTTCTTT. The gene calls are TRBV25-1 and TRBJ1-1, with D unclear. The V gene lost 8 bases and the J gene lost 2 bases, with 18 bases spanning the gap. Germline values: CDR1 MGHDK, CDR2 SYGVNS. The CDR3 covers 15 residues. Complete variable domain (other parts from reference TRBV25-1 and TRBJ1-1): EADIYQTPRYLVIGTGKKITLECSQTMGHDKMYWYQQDPGMELHLIHYSYGVNSTEKGDLSSESTVSRIRTEHFPLTLESARPSHTSQYLCASRGSTGSNTEAFFGQGTRLTVV.

The V and J genes are TRBV19 and TRBJ2-2; 9 positions match TRBD1. With V trimmed by 6 bases and J by 5 bases, 7 bases remained unmatched. The germline CDR1 and CDR2 sequences are LNHDA and SQIVND (reference sequence). There are 15 residues in the CDR3. The CDR3 DNA follows: TGTGCCAGTAGGCACACGGACAGGGGAACCGGGGAGCTGTTTTTT. This sequence encodes CASRHTDRGTGELFF.

The chain carries TRBV7-2 and TRBJ2-5; D is uncertain. CDR1 is SGHTA and CDR2 is FQGNSA in the germline V gene. The CDR3 runs to 14 residues. V lost 6 bases, J lost 5 bases, and 16 bases lay in between. CDR3 region: CASSSMAPPETQYF. The CDR3 bases are TGTGCCAGCAGTTCCATGGCCCCTCCGGAGACCCAGTACTTC.

The rearrangement links TRBV7-8 to TRBJ1-5; 9 bases agree with TRBD1. After removal of 3 bases from V and 0 bases from J, the junction contained 3 bases not matched to a gene. There are 16 residues in the CDR3. Germline V gene lookup returns CDR1 SGHVS and CDR2 FQNEAQ. The CDR3 nucleotides are TGTGCCAGCAGCTTGACAGGGGGGTATAGCAATCAGCCCCAGCATTTT. Encoded protein: CASSLTGGYSNQPQHF.

The chain employs TRBV11-2 and TRBJ2-2, with D possibly being TRBD2 (6 bases). The germline CDR1 and CDR2 sequences are SGHAT and FQNNGV. V was shortened by 3 bases and J by 7 bases, with 15 bases between the two germline ends. The CDR3 covers 15 residues. CDR3: CASSFILTRSGELFF. CDR3 in DNA: TGTGCCAGCAGCTTTATATTGACTAGAAGCGGGGAGCTGTTTTTT. The full variable domain, in which reference TRBV11-2 and TRBJ2-2 provide the parts outside the CDR3, is EAGVAQSPRYKIIEKRQSVAFWCNPISGHATLYWYQQILGQGPKLLIQFQNNGVVDDSQLPKDRFSAERLKGVDSTLKIQPAKLEDSAVYLCASSFILTRSGELFFGEGSRLTVL.

CDR3 bases: TGTGCAAGTCGCTTAATCCCTTTACTAGCGCCCCAAGAGACCCAGTACTTC. Amino acid sequence: CASRLIPLLAPQETQYF. The V call is TRBV12-2, the J call TRBJ2-5; the tabulated D call, TRBD2, remains unverified against the DNA. TRBV12-2 has pseudogene status. The CDR3 runs to 17 residues.

V gene TRBV9 combines with J gene TRBJ2-5; D not resolved. The CDR3 loop spans 13 amino acids. V dropped 0 bases and J dropped 5 bases, with 8 bases sitting between them. The germline V gene has CDR1 SGDLS and CDR2 YYNGEE. The CDR3, as DNA: TGTGCCAGCAGCGTAGGTACTACGGAGACCCAGTACTTC. It specifies CASSVGTTETQYF. The full variable domain, its missing parts supplied by reference TRBV9 and TRBJ2-5, is DSGVTQTPKHLITATGQRVTLRCSPRSGDLSVYWYQQSLDQGLQFLIQYYNGEERAKGNILERFSAQQFPDLHSELNLSSLELGDSALYFCASSVGTTETQYFGPGTRLLVL.

The rearrangement uses TRBV19 and TRBJ2-7, with TRBD2 as a possible D gene (5 bases). This CDR3 is 15 amino acids long. Trimming shortened V by 1 base and J by 0 bases, and 10 bases separated the two germline ends. Germline-derived CDR1 and CDR2 are LNHDA and SQIVND (reference sequence). CDR3 coding DNA: TGTGCCAGTAGTATAGTTCGGGGTTTCTCCTACGAGCAGTACTTC. It is translated as CASSIVRGFSYEQYF. The complete variable domain, with remaining parts taken from reference TRBV19 and TRBJ2-7, reads DGGITQSPKYLFRKEGQNVTLSCEQNLNHDAMYWYRQDPGQGLRLIYYSQIVNDFQKGDIAEGYSVSREKKESFPLTVTSAQKNPTAFYLCASSIVRGFSYEQYFGPGTRLTVT.

The V gene is TRBV7-8, the J gene TRBJ1-4, with D maybe TRBD1 (5 bases). CDR1 SGHVS and CDR2 FQNEAQ come from the germline V gene. Between the trimmed V and J ends, which lost 5 bases and 3 bases, there was a span of 13 bases. The CDR3 covers 15 residues. The CDR3 protein is CASSLPQGPNEKLFF. In DNA form, the CDR3 reads TGTGCCAGCAGCCTCCCCCAGGGCCCTAATGAAAAACTGTTTTTT.

This chain joins TRBV29-1 and TRBJ1-2, with D perhaps matching TRBD1 (6 bases). Trimming pared 5 bases from V and 2 bases from J, leaving 12 bases between. The CDR3 runs 13 residues. The V gene's germline CDR1 is SQVTM and CDR2 ANQGSEA. For the CDR3, the DNA is TGCAGCGTTCTCGCAGGGGCCAACTATGGCTACACCTTC. Its protein is CSVLAGANYGYTF.

The J gene is TRBJ2-1, the V gene TRBV29-1; 8 nucleotides agree with TRBD1. This CDR3 is built from 13 residues. V lost 3 bases to trimming and J lost 8 bases; unmatched junction nucleotides: 6. The germline gives CDR1 SQVTM, CDR2 ANQGSEA. The CDR3 sequence: CSVDRGLGDEQFF. In DNA, the CDR3 is TGCAGCGTTGACAGGGGGCTCGGGGATGAGCAGTTCTTC.

The J gene is TRBJ2-7, the V gene TRBV10-3; TRBD1 agrees at 10 bases. Germline V gene lookup returns CDR1 ENHRY and CDR2 SYGVKD. The CDR3 length is 12 residues. V gave up 10 bases and J gave up 2 bases; unmatched junction bases: 2. CDR3 DNA: TGTGCCACCGGGACAGGGGCCTACGAGCAGTACTTC. Amino acid sequence: CATGTGAYEQYF.

This chain uses TRBV19 with TRBJ1-5, with D perhaps TRBD1 (6 bases). The CDR3 consists of 16 residues. Germline lookup yields CDR1 LNHDA and CDR2 SQIVND (reference sequence). V was trimmed by 5 bases and J by 6 bases, leaving 20 bases between them. CDR3 in amino acids: CASSPPGGRGTQPQHF. The CDR3 DNA follows: TGTGCCAGTAGTCCCCCTGGGGGCAGGGGAACTCAGCCCCAGCATTTT.